This T cell receptor (beta chain) was sequenced for a study of kidney transplant recipient with SARS-CoV-2 infection. CDR3 length: 13 amino acids. Germline trimming cut 6 bases from V and 7 bases from J; bases unmatched to any gene: 5. Germline CDR1 is MNHEY and CDR2 is SVGAGI. TCRdb independently ran MiXCR on the reads; one entry per CDR3 protein. The profile shows roughly 250,000 distinct CDR3 sequences, 25% to 35% of them singletons. This chain links TRBV6-5 with TRBJ2-1; 8 bases fit TRBD2. This receptor was identified in a male patient aged 30 to 40 who had COVID-19 and was a kidney transplant recipient. Certain T cells may be donor cells from the graft. This specimen consisted of a blood sample, obtained at baseline and between days 110 and 120 from a kidney transplant recipient. DNA of the CDR3: TGTGCCAGCAGAGGGGGACTAGGGAATGAGCAGTTCTTC. Amino acids: CASRGGLGNEQFF.